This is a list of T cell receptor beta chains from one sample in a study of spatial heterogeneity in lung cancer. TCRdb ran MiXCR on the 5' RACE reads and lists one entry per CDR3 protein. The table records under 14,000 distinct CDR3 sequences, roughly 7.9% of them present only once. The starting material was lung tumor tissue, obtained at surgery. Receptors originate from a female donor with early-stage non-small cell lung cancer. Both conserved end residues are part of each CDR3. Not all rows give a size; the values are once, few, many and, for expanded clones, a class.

CASRQGYSNQPQHF,.,TRBJ1-5,TRBV27
CASSTYPGFMNTEAFF,.,TRBJ1-1,TRBV6-1
CSASLQGPGSSGANVLTF,many,TRBJ2-6,TRBV20-1
CASSPLEASYGYTF,many,TRBJ1-2,TRBV18
CASSSYRVNSYNEQFF,medium-sized,TRBJ2-1,TRBV7-3
CASTRLGGAGAKNIQYF,many,TRBJ2-4,TRBV6-1
CASGLGTTTDTQYF,many,TRBJ2-3,TRBV12-5
CASSTGDGNTIYF,medium-sized,TRBJ1-3,TRBV12-3/TRBV12-4
CASSPTGDNTEAFF,many,TRBJ1-1,TRBV12-3/TRBV12-4
CASTTGDTQYF,many,TRBJ2-3,TRBV12-3/TRBV12-4
CASSPLRNSNTGELFF,.,TRBJ2-2,TRBV18
CASSLAPDTQYF,many,TRBJ2-3,TRBV11-2
CASSRLGGAFDEQFF,many,TRBJ2-1,TRBV7-9
CSAEQGNTEAFF,many,TRBJ1-1,TRBV29-1
CASSFDNRVYTEAFF,.,TRBJ1-1,TRBV7-9
CSARDLRTGDEAFF,few,TRBJ1-1,TRBV20-1
CSAPRTGGHEKLFF,many,TRBJ1-4,TRBV20-1
CASSLDGSADTQYF,many,TRBJ2-3,TRBV5-1
CASSFGQALLYGYTF,medium-sized,TRBJ1-2,TRBV3-1
CAISAGGAGANVLTF,many,TRBJ2-6,TRBV10-3
CASSLGAGSTDTQYF,many,TRBJ2-3,TRBV5-1
CASSWGLAGGSYEQYF,many,TRBJ2-7,TRBV5-1
CASSLATTRGSSTDTQYF,.,TRBJ2-3,TRBV5-6
CASSIGAKQETQYF,.,TRBJ2-5,TRBV19
CAISESTGEAEKLFF,few,TRBJ1-4,TRBV10-3
CSVGTGTQNSPLHF,many,TRBJ1-6,TRBV29-1
CASSASGGFPTQYF,many,TRBJ2-3,TRBV9
CAWSDLGRNQPQHF,many,TRBJ1-5,TRBV30
CASSQERTTNTGELFF,medium-sized,TRBJ2-2,TRBV4-2
CASSFLSGGTGELFF,many,TRBJ2-2,TRBV5-1
CASVEPGKNIQYF,many,TRBJ2-4,TRBV28
CASIPQAYTDTQYF,many,TRBJ2-3,TRBV2
CASSPAGGVQETQYF,many,TRBJ2-5,TRBV7-8
CASSLEGGLYF,many,TRBJ2-3,TRBV5-1
CASSLGNLGGWDEQFF,medium-sized,TRBJ2-1,TRBV12-3/TRBV12-4
CASRQYSSYEQYF,many,TRBJ2-7,TRBV28
CSARAGRSGGALETQYF,many,TRBJ2-5,TRBV20-1
CASSLDWSGYGYTF,many,TRBJ1-2,TRBV7-2
CASSQPAGEAFF,many,TRBJ1-1,TRBV6-6
CASSQGQYQETQYF,.,TRBJ2-5,TRBV4-1
CASSLDGLAGDTQYF,medium-sized,TRBJ2-3,TRBV13
CASSLYYRGTVAKNIQYF,medium-sized,TRBJ2-4,TRBV7-2
CASSESRWGQAYEQYF,many,TRBJ2-7,TRBV10-2
CASSYWGGASYNEQFF,few,TRBJ2-1,TRBV6-5
CASRATGPNTEAFF,many,TRBJ1-1,TRBV12-3/TRBV12-4
CASSASRSPGPDEQYF,medium-sized,TRBJ2-7,TRBV12-3/TRBV12-4
CASSLVAGGEAFF,many,TRBJ1-1,TRBV7-9
CSARDMRGKAEAFF,.,TRBJ1-1,TRBV20-1
CASSAGQGGDTQYF,.,TRBJ2-3,TRBV5-6
CASSSPSGGEETQYF,medium-sized,TRBJ2-5,TRBV7-9
CASSELGLGSPLHF,many,TRBJ1-6,TRBV6-1
CSARAAAGGQPQHF,many,TRBJ1-5,TRBV20-1
CASSQVGGGNSPLHF,medium-sized,TRBJ1-6,TRBV3-1
CASSQEGRGRSEQYF,many,TRBJ2-7,TRBV4-1
CASSMRTGSRGNQPQHF,many,TRBJ1-5,TRBV12-3/TRBV12-4